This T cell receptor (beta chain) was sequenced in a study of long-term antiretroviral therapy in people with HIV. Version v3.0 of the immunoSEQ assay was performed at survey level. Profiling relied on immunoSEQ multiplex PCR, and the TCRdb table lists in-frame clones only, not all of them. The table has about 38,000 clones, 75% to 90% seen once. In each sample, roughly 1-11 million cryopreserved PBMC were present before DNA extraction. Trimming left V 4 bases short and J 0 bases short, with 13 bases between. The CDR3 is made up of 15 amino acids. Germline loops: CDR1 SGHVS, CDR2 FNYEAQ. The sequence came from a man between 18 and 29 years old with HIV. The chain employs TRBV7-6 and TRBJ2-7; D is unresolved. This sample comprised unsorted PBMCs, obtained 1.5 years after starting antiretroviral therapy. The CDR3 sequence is CASSSSLVDSYEQYF. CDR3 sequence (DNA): TGTGCCAGCAGCTCCTCTTTGGTAGACTCCTACGAGCAGTACTTC. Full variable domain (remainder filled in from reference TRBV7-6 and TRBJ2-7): GAGVSQSPRYKVTKRGQDVALRCDPISGHVSLYWYRQALGQGPEFLTYFNYEAQQDKSGLPNDRFSAERPEGSISTLTIQRTEQRDSAMYRCASSSSLVDSYEQYFGPGTRLTVT.